These T cell receptor beta chains were read from a single sample in a study of blood T cell repertoires in COVID-19. Using immunoSEQ multiplex PCR, the repertoire was profiled, and TCRdb retains in-frame clones only, with some absent. Of about 250,000 clones in the sample, 87% were seen once. The sequencing input was PBMCs or T cells enriched from blood (not recorded which). These receptors originate from a woman in her 30s with acute COVID-19. Both conserved end residues are part of each CDR3. Each record gives: CDR3 length, D gene, clone size, J gene, V gene, CDR3 DNA, CDR3 protein. D genes are given only for firm matches. Where a row states a size, it is once, few, many or the class of an expanded clone; other rows omit it.

>15|NA|NA|TRBJ1-1|TRBV4-3
TGCGCCAGCAGCCAAGATTGGCGGGGAGGTACTGAAGCTTTCTTT
CASSQDWRGGTEAFF
>14|NA|few|TRBJ1-5|TRBV24-1
TGTGCCACCACCGGACTCCTAAGCAATCAGCCCCAGCATTTT
CATTGLLSNQPQHF
>17|NA|NA|TRBJ1-4|TRBV7-9
TGTGCCAGCAGCTTACGGAGTTTGTACGCAACTAATGAAAAACTGTTTTTT
CASSLRSLYATNEKLFF
>18|TRBD2|once|TRBJ2-2|TRBV27
TGTGCCAGCAGCCCCGGGACTAGCGGGGGGGCCTACACCGGGGAGCTGTTTTTT
CASSPGTSGGAYTGELFF
>14|NA|few|TRBJ2-2|TRBV19
TGTGCCAGTAGTATCACAGGGTACACCGGGGAGCTGTTTTTT
CASSITGYTGELFF
>15|TRBD1|few|TRBJ1-6|TRBV7-2
TGTGCCAGCAGCACAGGGACAGCCTATAATTCACCCCTCCACTTT
CASSTGTAYNSPLHF
>14|NA|NA|TRBJ1-1|TRBV19
TGTGCCAGTAGTACACAACCTAGGAACACTGAAGCTTTCTTT
CASSTQPRNTEAFF
>15|TRBD1|NA|TRBJ1-3|TRBV7-9
TGTGCCAGCAGCCCCGGGACAGGGCCAGGAAACACCATATATTTT
CASSPGTGPGNTIYF
>13|NA|NA|TRBJ1-6|TRBV18
TGTGCCAGCTCGCCTACAGGGTATTCACCCCTCCACTTT
CASSPTGYSPLHF
>13|NA|few|TRBJ1-5|TRBV19
TGTGCCACATCGACAGGCCTAAATCAGCCCCAGCATTTT
CATSTGLNQPQHF
>14|NA|once|TRBJ1-1|TRBV3-1/TRBV3-2
TGTGCCAGCAGCCAAGGGACTCTGGACACTGAAGCTTTCTTT
CASSQGTLDTEAFF
>15|NA|NA|TRBJ1-2|TRBV7-9
TGTGCCAGCAGCTTCAGCGGGAGCGCTTACTATGGCTACACCTTC
CASSFSGSAYYGYTF
>14|NA|NA|TRBJ1-1|TRBV19
TGTGCCAGTAGTATAGTGTCGGGGAGCTTGGGGGCTTTCTTT
CASSIVSGSLGAFF
>14|TRBD1|NA|TRBJ1-2|TRBV19
TGTGCCAGTAGTGTGACAGGGGGATCTTATGGCTACACCTTC
CASSVTGGSYGYTF
>17|TRBD1|NA|TRBJ1-4|TRBV5-1
TGCGCCAGCAGCGCCGGGACAGGGGGCGCCACTAATGAAAAACTGTTTTTT
CASSAGTGGATNEKLFF
>14|NA|NA|TRBJ1-4|TRBV7-9
TGTGCCAGCAGCGCGGGAACAACTAATGAAAAACTGTTTTTT
CASSAGTTNEKLFF
>13|TRBD1|NA|TRBJ2-3|TRBV6-5
TGTGCCAGCAGCGCGGTCAGGGGGCATGGGCAGTATTTT
CASSAVRGHGQYF
>15|NA|NA|TRBJ2-7|TRBV5-1
TGCGCCAGCAGCTTTGCGGACAGCCGATTCTACGAGCAGTACTTC
CASSFADSRFYEQYF
>14|TRBD2|NA|TRBJ2-1|TRBV10-1
TGCGCCAGCAGTACTAGCGGGGAATACAATGAGCAGTTCTTC
CASSTSGEYNEQFF
>18|TRBD1|few|TRBJ1-3|TRBV3-1/TRBV3-2
TGTGCCAGCAGCCAAGATAGGACAGGGGGCGCGGATGGAAACACCATATATTTT
CASSQDRTGGADGNTIYF
>15|TRBD1|NA|TRBJ1-4|TRBV19
TGTGCCAGTAGTATCGGTGACAGGGGCGGTGAAAAACTGTTTTTT
CASSIGDRGGEKLFF
>15|TRBD1|once|TRBJ1-1|TRBV19
TGTGCCGTAACCGGGACAGGGATCATGAACACTGAAGCTTTCTTT
CAVTGTGIMNTEAFF
>13|TRBD1|NA|TRBJ2-7|TRBV10-1
TGCGCCAGCAAAGACAGGGGATCCTACGAGCAGTACTTC
CASKDRGSYEQYF
>14|NA|once|TRBJ1-5|TRBV19
TGTGCCAGTAGTATAGTGGGCCGCAATCAGCCCCAGCATTTT
CASSIVGRNQPQHF
>14|NA|few|TRBJ1-4|TRBV7-2
TGTGCCAGCAGCTTATATTTGGACAGTGAAAAACTGTTTTTT
CASSLYLDSEKLFF
>16|NA|NA|TRBJ1-6|TRBV5-6
TGTGCCAGCAGCTTGTCCCCGAGCTCCTATAATTCACCCCTCCACTTT
CASSLSPSSYNSPLHF
>13|NA|NA|TRBJ1-6|TRBV5-6
TGTGCCTCCAACCCACTAGGGAATTCACCCCTCCACTTT
CASNPLGNSPLHF
>18|TRBD2|NA|TRBJ2-3|TRBV6-2/TRBV6-3
TGTGCCAGCAGTTTAACCCGCACACCTAGCGGGGGATTAGATACGCAGTATTTT
CASSLTRTPSGGLDTQYF
>12|NA|NA|TRBJ2-2|TRBV12-3/TRBV12-4
TGTGCCAGCAGTCCGGACTTGGGGGAGCTGTTTTTT
CASSPDLGELFF
>15|TRBD1|NA|TRBJ2-3|TRBV4-1
TGCGCCAGCAGCCAAAGCGACAGGGGGCTAGATACGCAGTATTTT
CASSQSDRGLDTQYF
>15|TRBD2|once|TRBJ2-7|TRBV5-1
TGCGCCAGCAGCTTTTGGACTAGCGGGGTCGACGAGCAGTACTTC
CASSFWTSGVDEQYF
>14|NA|NA|TRBJ1-1|TRBV7-2
TGTGCCAGCAGTGCTATGGGGGGTAACACTGAAGCTTTCTTT
CASSAMGGNTEAFF
>13|TRBD1|once|TRBJ2-5|TRBV12-5
TGTGCTAGTGGAACAGGGGGTGGTGAGACCCAGTACTTC
CASGTGGGETQYF
>15|TRBD2|NA|TRBJ2-1|TRBV5-1
TGCGCCAGCAGCTTAAAGCGGGGGACCTACAATGAGCAGTTCTTC
CASSLKRGTYNEQFF
>15|NA|NA|TRBJ1-3|TRBV4-3
TGCGCCAGCAGCCCGTCGGGGGGGTTGGGAAACACCATATATTTT
CASSPSGGLGNTIYF
>17|TRBD1|NA|TRBJ1-1|TRBV12-5
TGTGCTAGTGGTTTGGTACCTACTGACAGGGCGAACACTGAAGCTTTCTTT
CASGLVPTDRANTEAFF
>14|TRBD1|many|TRBJ1-5|TRBV20-1
TGCAGTGCTAGTGCCGACAGGGGGGGTCAGCCCCAGCATTTT
CSASADRGGQPQHF
>15|TRBD1|NA|TRBJ2-1|TRBV11-2
TGTGCCAGCAGCTTACGTGGGGACAGGGGTAATGAGCAGTTCTTC
CASSLRGDRGNEQFF
>14|TRBD2|NA|TRBJ2-5|TRBV3-1/TRBV3-2
TGTGCCAGCAGCCAAGGGGGAGGGGTGGAGACCCAGTACTTC
CASSQGGGVETQYF
>16|NA|NA|TRBJ1-5|TRBV7-2
TGTGCCAGCAGCTTATATGCGGTAAGGAAGGATCAGCCCCAGCATTTT
CASSLYAVRKDQPQHF
>14|TRBD1|once|TRBJ2-7|TRBV9
TGTGCCAGCAGCATCCGGACAGGTCCCTACGAGCAGTACTTC
CASSIRTGPYEQYF
>15|NA|few|TRBJ2-7|TRBV28
TGTGCCAGCCCCCCGACAGGACTTAATGACTACGAGCAGTACTTC
CASPPTGLNDYEQYF
>12|TRBD2|NA|TRBJ2-5|TRBV5-4
TGTGCCAGCAGCCCCCGGGGGGAGGGCCAGTACTTC
CASSPRGEGQYF
>15|NA|NA|TRBJ1-1|TRBV5-1
TGCGCCAGCAGCTTGTATACCCAGGGGAACACTGAAGCTTTCTTT
CASSLYTQGNTEAFF
>16|NA|NA|TRBJ1-5|TRBV5-6
TGTGCCAGCAGCCACTTTGTAGGCGGAAGCAATCAGCCCCAGCATTTT
CASSHFVGGSNQPQHF
>15|NA|NA|TRBJ2-7|TRBV9
TGTGCCAGCAGCACCGAACCCCGCCCTACGGAGGAGCAGTACTTC
CASSTEPRPTEEQYF
>15|TRBD1|NA|TRBJ2-2|TRBV10-3
TGTGCCATCACCCCGGGACAGGGGGGGGTCGGGGAGCTGTTTTTT
CAITPGQGGVGELFF
>17|NA|NA|TRBJ1-2|TRBV12-5
TGTGCTAGTGGTTTGGTAACGGGGAACGACACCCTCTATGGCTACACCTTC
CASGLVTGNDTLYGYTF